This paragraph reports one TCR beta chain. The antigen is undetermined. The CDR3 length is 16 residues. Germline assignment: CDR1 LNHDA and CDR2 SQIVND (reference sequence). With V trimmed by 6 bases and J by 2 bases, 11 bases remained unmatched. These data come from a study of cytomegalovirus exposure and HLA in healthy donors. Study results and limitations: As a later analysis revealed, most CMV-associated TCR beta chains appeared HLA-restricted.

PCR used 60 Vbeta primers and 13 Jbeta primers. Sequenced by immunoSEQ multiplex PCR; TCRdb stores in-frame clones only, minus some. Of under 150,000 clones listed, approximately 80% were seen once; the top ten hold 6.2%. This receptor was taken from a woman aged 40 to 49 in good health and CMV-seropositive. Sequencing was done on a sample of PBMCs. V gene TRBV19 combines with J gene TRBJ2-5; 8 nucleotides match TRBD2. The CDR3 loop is CASSSPGLGHQETQYF. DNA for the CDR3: TGTGCCAGTAGCAGCCCGGGACTAGGTCATCAAGAGACCCAGTACTTC.